A single sample gave rise to the 14 T cell receptor beta chains below, sequenced in a study of shared clonotypes between healthy human individuals. Sequencing used immunoSEQ multiplex PCR; TCRdb keeps in-frame clones, though not all of them. The profile shows over 1.4 million clones, roughly 96% of them singletons. Sequencing was done on a sample of naive CD4+ T cells sorted from blood. Sample subset: CD45RA+ positively selected. These receptors came from a man aged 25-45 years in good health.

This rearrangement joins TRBV7-2 to TRBJ2-1, with unresolved D. The CDR3 extends over 14 amino acids. In germline, CDR1 is SGHTA, CDR2 FQGNSA. V dropped 2 bases and J dropped 1 base, with 6 bases sitting between them. CDR3 nucleotide sequence: TGTGCCAGCAGCTTAAGGGATTCCTACAATGAGCAGTTCTTC. Translated, it gives CASSLRDSYNEQFF.

The chain is built from TRBV7-9 and TRBJ1-4, with D unresolved. The germline V and J ends were trimmed by 8 bases and 4 bases, with 11 bases remaining between them. Germline-derived CDR1 and CDR2 are SEHNR and FQNEAQ (reference sequence). The CDR3 is 13 amino acids. CDR3 DNA sequence: TGTGCCAGCCGCCCGGGGATTAATGAAAAACTGTTTTTT. Protein: CASRPGINEKLFF.

The chain couples TRBV4-1 to TRBJ1-1, with D maybe TRBD1 (5 bases). The germline V gene encodes CDR1 MGHRA and CDR2 YSYEKL. This CDR3 comprises 15 residues. V was clipped by 0 bases and J by 3 bases, with 11 bases between them. The CDR3 protein is CASSQDIRVDTEAFF. In nucleotides, the CDR3 is TGCGCCAGCAGCCAAGACATCAGGGTGGACACTGAAGCTTTCTTT.

This rearrangement joins TRBV27 to TRBJ2-7; D is uncertain. Deletions cut 3 bases from V and 5 bases from J, with 29 bases between. Germline V gene sequence: CDR1 MNHEY, CDR2 SMNVEV (reference sequence). The CDR3 covers 19 residues. The CDR3 DNA sequence: TGTGCCAGCAGTTTTCAAAGTGGGCCATTCGGACCCCCCAACGACGAGCAGTACTTC. Amino acid sequence: CASSFQSGPFGPPNDEQYF.

V is TRBV7-2 and J is TRBJ1-3, with D tentatively TRBD1 (5 bases). Germline CDR1 SGHTA, CDR2 FQGNSA. The CDR3 consists of 16 residues. V was shortened by 3 bases and J by 8 bases, with 20 bases between the two germline ends. The CDR3 sequence: CASSLALWERGDTIYF. CDR3 DNA: TGTGCCAGCAGCTTGGCCCTCTGGGAGAGAGGGGACACCATATATTTT.

V is TRBV28 and J is TRBJ2-3; the D is unclear. CDR1 is MDHEN, CDR2 SYDVKM, per germline. CDR3 size: 17 residues. Deletions cut 4 bases from V and 4 bases from J, with 21 bases between. As DNA, the CDR3 is TGTGCCAGCAGTTCCTCGTCTTTTCGGATTATATCAGATACGCAGTATTTT. This encodes CASSSSSFRIISDTQYF.

The chain uses TRBV19 and TRBJ2-1; D perhaps matches TRBD2 (5 bases). V shed 7 bases and J shed 0 bases, with 16 bases lying between them. The CDR3 sequence is 16 residues long. Germline lookup yields CDR1 LNHDA and CDR2 SQIVND (reference sequence). DNA for the CDR3: TGTGCCAGTATCACGTCGCCAGGACTCTCCTACAATGAGCAGTTCTTC. Amino acid sequence: CASITSPGLSYNEQFF.

The rearrangement uses TRBV6-1 and TRBJ1-5, with a weak D call TRBD1 (6 bases). The CDR3 is 13 residues long. Trimming cost V 4 bases and J 7 bases, with 11 bases left between them. Germline CDR1 and CDR2: MNHNS and SASEGT. The CDR3 DNA is TGTGCCAGCAGTGGGACAGACTTACAGCCCCAGCATTTT. Its translation: CASSGTDLQPQHF.

This chain joins TRBV7-2 and TRBJ1-2; 12 nucleotides agree with TRBD1. Germline V gene data show CDR1 as SGHTA and CDR2 as FQGNSA. CDR3 length: 17 residues. V shed 4 bases and J 3 bases; nucleotides not matched to a gene: 9. CDR3 loop: CASSSPGQGAWDYGYTF. Written as DNA, the CDR3 is TGTGCCAGCAGCTCCCCGGGACAGGGGGCCTGGGACTATGGCTACACCTTC.

About this clone itself: This sample also contains other DNA sequences that code for the same CDR3. The chain carries TRBV28 and TRBJ2-7; D is ambiguous. Trimming left V 6 bases short and J 4 bases short, with 10 bases between. Germline lookup yields CDR1 MDHEN and CDR2 SYDVKM. The CDR3 loop spans 12 amino acids. The CDR3 bases are TGTGCCAGCAGCCGTACGGTTTACGAGCAGTACTTC. Amino acids: CASSRTVYEQYF.

V and J are TRBV5-1 and TRBJ2-5, with D unclear. The CDR3 has 14 residues. Germline V lookup: CDR1 SGHRS, CDR2 YFSETQ. Trimming took off 0 bases at V and 3 bases at J, with 9 bases between the two ends. The CDR3 sequence is CASSLEAGEETQYF. CDR3 sequence (DNA): TGCGCCAGCAGCTTGGAGGCCGGCGAAGAGACCCAGTACTTC. Drawing the rest from reference TRBV5-1 and TRBJ2-5, the complete variable domain is KAGVTQTPRYLIKTRGQQVTLSCSPISGHRSVSWYQQTPGQGLQFLFEYFSETQRNKGNFPGRFSGRQFSNSRSEMNVSTLELGDSALYLCASSLEAGEETQYFGPGTRLLVL.

The chain links TRBV28 to TRBJ2-7, with D tentatively TRBD2 (6 bases). The V gene's germline CDR1 is MDHEN and CDR2 SYDVKM. Trimming took 5 bases from V and 3 from J, leaving 17 bases between them. CDR3 length: 15 amino acids. The CDR3 reads CASSKRGSVLYEQYF. For the CDR3, the DNA is TGTGCCAGCAGTAAACGGGGGAGTGTTCTCTACGAGCAGTACTTC.

This chain links TRBV27 with TRBJ2-7; D may be TRBD1 or TRBD2 (7 bases each). This CDR3 comprises 13 residues. V was pared by 4 bases and J by 2 bases, with 9 bases between. Germline CDR1 and CDR2: MNHEY and SMNVEV (reference sequence). CDR3 nucleotide sequence: TGTGCCAGCAGTTCAGGGGGGGCCTACGAGCAGTACTTC. It specifies CASSSGGAYEQYF.

The chain recombines TRBV27 with TRBJ2-5, with TRBD2 as a possible D gene (6 bases). This CDR3 spans 13 amino acids. Trimming removed 6 bases at V and 6 bases at J, with 14 bases between. Germline CDR1 reads MNHEY; CDR2 reads SMNVEV (reference sequence). In DNA form, the CDR3 reads TGTGCCAGCAGGACTAGTACGGCCCAGACCCAGTACTTC. This codes for CASRTSTAQTQYF.